The clone carrying this T cell receptor beta chain was counted a few times. Sequenced by immunoSEQ multiplex PCR; TCRdb stores in-frame clones only, minus some. The repertoire holds approximately 120,000 clones, with around 83% as singletons. The sample belongs to a study of T cell responses to AZD1222 COVID-19 vaccine. CDR1 MNHNY and CDR2 SVGAGI come from the germline V gene (reference sequence). The CDR3 is made up of 14 amino acids. Trimming shortened V by 0 bases and J by 1 base, and 7 bases separated the two germline ends. The sequence was obtained from an adult who received the AZD1222 COVID-19 vaccine. This chain links TRBV6-6 with TRBJ2-7; D could derive from TRBD1 or TRBD2 (5 bases each). Sequences were derived from peripheral blood, sampled 28 days after the second AZD1222 dose. The CDR3 is CASSYSEGSYEQYF. The CDR3 region has the DNA TGTGCCAGCAGTTACTCTGAGGGGTCCTACGAGCAGTACTTC.